The rows below give T cell receptor beta chains drawn from one sample of a study of cytomegalovirus exposure and HLA in healthy donors. Only in-frame clones appear in the TCRdb table, and some are missing; sequencing was by immunoSEQ multiplex PCR. The data contain about 170,000 clones, roughly 96% of them singletons. Input material: PBMCs. These receptors were collected from a woman under 30 in good health and CMV-seronegative. Each CDR3 is given with its conserved first and last residue.

j_call v_call cdr3_aa
TRBJ1-5 TRBV6-5 CASSIDRVNQPQHF
TRBJ1-2 TRBV4-2 CASSQTRVSRGYTF
TRBJ1-1 TRBV6-5 CATQGFNTEAFF
TRBJ1-1 TRBV6-1 CASSYGTEAFF
TRBJ1-5 TRBV6-8 CASSPEPRLGNQPQHF
TRBJ1-2 TRBV6-5 CASSYSRSGYGYTF
TRBJ1-1 TRBV27 CASSLGQGMNTEAFF
TRBJ2-3 TRBV7-9 CASSSFTDTQYF
TRBJ1-1 TRBV7-6 CASSLEGYGTEAFF
TRBJ2-1 TRBV5-4 CASSLANGTSLHNEQFF
TRBJ2-7 TRBV7-2 CASSLLGLTFIGNEQYF
TRBJ2-2 TRBV6-1 CASSEALPMLRFTGELFF
TRBJ2-5 TRBV21-1 CASSKDTGQETQYF
TRBJ1-6 TRBV11-2 CASSFLRGQSASPLHF
TRBJ1-1 TRBV4-2 CASSRRGRLNTEAFF
TRBJ2-5 TRBV9 CASSVEGTSQETQYF
TRBJ2-5 TRBV5-1 CASSFFVSSGLPEETQYF
TRBJ1-2 TRBV27 CASSKNRGSYTF
TRBJ2-2 TRBV6-5 CASRTSGGNTGELFF
TRBJ1-4 TRBV15 CATSRDGPDSRSNEKLFF
TRBJ1-3 TRBV6-5 CASSRDGSSGNTIYF
TRBJ2-3 TRBV5-4 CASRLAGSTDTQYF
TRBJ1-5 TRBV19 CASSLGTRSNQPQHF
TRBJ1-2 TRBV11-1 CASSSGSYGYTF
TRBJ2-3 TRBV2 CASRQGGDTQYF
TRBJ1-2 TRBV18 CASSPPGTRYGYTF
TRBJ2-2 TRBV5-4 CASSPSRAYTGELFF
TRBJ1-1 TRBV7-2 CASSLMGGSTEAFF
TRBJ1-2 TRBV5-6 CASSLALSGKGYTF
TRBJ2-7 TRBV7-2 CASSFRSGYEQYF
TRBJ2-3 TRBV7-9 CASSRGQGRTDTQYF
TRBJ2-1 TRBV7-2 CASGTFYNEQFF
TRBJ2-5 TRBV12-5 CASGSSARQETQYF
TRBJ2-5 TRBV28 CASSSGASGQETQYF
TRBJ2-1 TRBV19 CASSIDRTRYEQFF
TRBJ1-1 TRBV18 CASSSFRDRGLEAFF
TRBJ1-4 TRBV4-2 CASSQEQGGNEKLFF
TRBJ1-5 TRBV13 CASRRQNQPQHF
TRBJ2-2 TRBV5-4 CASSLDRAGELFF
TRBJ2-7 TRBV7-2 CASSSYIKSSYEQYF